This TCR beta chain was sequenced in a study of vaccination and CD4 T cells after COVID-19. For the study at large: Six men and four women formed the convalescents, two being Hispanic.

This clonotype occurred a few times. Its specificity is not known. Germline V gene sequence: CDR1 MNHNS, CDR2 SASEGT. V lost 8 bases to trimming and J lost 1 base; unmatched junction nucleotides: 18. This CDR3 region has 19 residues. At the Johns Hopkins FTIC core, DNA taken from cultured CD4+ T cells was sequenced by way of the Oncomine TCR Beta short-read assay. TCRdb ran MiXCR on the PCR reads and lists one entry per CDR3 protein. Of some 8,800 distinct CDR3 sequences listed, roughly 60% are singletons. Treatment here: roughly ten-day PBMC culture with coronavirus spike peptide pools or control peptides (ViraFEST assay).

This receptor was taken from a human donor who had recovered from COVID-19. The chain combines TRBV6-1 with TRBJ1-5; TRBD1 matches at 9 bases. Sequencing was done on a sample of CD4+ T cells from blood, cultured in vitro. CDR3 residues: CASSMTGGRPFQSNQPQHF. In DNA form, the CDR3 reads TGTGCCAGCTCGATGACAGGGGGGCGTCCCTTTCAGAGCAATCAGCCCCAGCATTTT.